One and the same sample provided the 20 T cell receptor beta chains below, sequenced in a study of T cell clusters in autoimmune cytopenias. TRB was amplified from around 250 ng of peripheral blood genomic DNA per sample. Multiplex touch-down PCR amplified TRB using TRB-A and TRB-B pools in one tube. From its re-call of the multiplex PCR reads, TCRdb lists each CDR3 protein once, without DNA. Listed are several thousand distinct CDR3 sequences; around 7.5% falls within the top ten. These data were also reused for a study on T cell repertoires in aging, cancer and after chemotherapy.

Sequencing input: peripheral blood. Receptor source: a human donor in good health.

The chain uses TRBV6-1 and TRBJ1-4; the TCRdb call, TRBD1, lacks DNA for checking. The CDR3 has 16 amino acids. Germline CDR1 and CDR2: MNHNS and SASEGT. The CDR3 protein is CASSEQGAATNEKLFF.

Frequency places this clonotype as medium-sized (0.01 to 0.1%). The rearrangement uses TRBV5-6 and TRBJ2-2; TCRdb's D gene call, TRBD1, goes unchecked for lack of DNA. CDR1 is SGHDT and CDR2 is YYEEEE in the germline V gene. The CDR3 covers 14 residues. Here the CDR3 reads CASSIQGGSGELFF. The full variable domain, rest sourced from reference TRBV5-6 and TRBJ2-2, is DAGVTQSPTHLIKTRGQQVTLRCSPKSGHDTVSWYQQALGQGPQFIFQYYEEEERQRGNFPDRFSGHQFPNYSSELNVNALLLGDSALYLCASSIQGGSGELFFGEGSRLTVL.

V and J are TRBV11-2 and TRBJ2-7. The CDR3 is made up of 14 amino acids. Germline CDR1 and CDR2: SGHAT and FQNNGV. CDR3: CASSPQVNSYEQYF.

V usage is TRBV12-3 or TRBV12-4 and J usage is TRBJ1-5; TCRdb outputs TRBD1, but without DNA this stays unchecked. CDR3 length: 14 amino acids. This CDR3 is CASSLLGADQPQHF.

The chain recombines TRBV6-2 or TRBV6-3 with TRBJ2-3. The germline V gene encodes CDR1 MNHEY and CDR2 SVGEGT. The CDR3 runs 13 residues. CDR3 residues: CASSFISTDTQYF.

The genes are TRBV5-6 and TRBJ2-1; TCRdb outputs TRBD2, but without DNA this stays unchecked. The CDR3 spans 15 residues. CDR1 SGHDT and CDR2 YYEEEE come from the germline V gene. The CDR3 loop is CASSQLADNYNEQFF.

This clonotype is classed as medium-sized by frequency. The chain couples TRBV5-6 to TRBJ2-5; the TCRdb call, TRBD1, lacks DNA for checking. Germline-derived CDR1 and CDR2 are SGHDT and YYEEEE. The CDR3 loop spans 16 amino acids. This CDR3 is CASSLASGGAWETQYF.

This sequence joins TRBV19 and TRBJ2-5; the D call of TRBD2 rests on TCRdb alone, since no DNA is present to check it. The CDR3 is made up of 15 amino acids. Germline-derived CDR1 and CDR2 are LNHDA and SQIVND (reference sequence). The chain's CDR3 is CASSISSGGQETQYF.

Judged by frequency, this clonotype is medium-sized. The chain has TRBV18 and TRBJ2-2. This CDR3 comprises 14 residues. The germline gives CDR1 KGHSH, CDR2 LQKENI. The CDR3 region is CASSPQTNTGELFF.

This chain connects TRBV12-3 or TRBV12-4 to TRBJ1-3. The CDR3 length is 15 residues. CDR3 residues: CASSLGGVSGNTIYF.

This clonotype is called medium-sized based on its frequency. The V call is TRBV19, the J call TRBJ1-6. The CDR3 is made up of 13 amino acids. Germline values: CDR1 LNHDA, CDR2 SQIVND (reference sequence). CDR3 amino acids: CASSTGGRSPLHF.

The chain employs TRBV10-3 and TRBJ2-1; the D call of TRBD2 rests on TCRdb alone, since no DNA is present to check it. Germline CDR1 ENHRY, CDR2 SYGVKD. The CDR3 is made up of 13 amino acids. CDR3 sequence: CAINSGGGNEQFF.

CDR3 amino acids: CAWVTLGDTEAFF. The V gene is TRBV30, the J gene TRBJ1-1. Germline CDR1 and CDR2: GTSNPN and SVGIG (reference sequence). The CDR3 is 13 residues long.

This rearrangement joins TRBV18 to TRBJ1-2. The CDR3 loop spans 13 amino acids. The V gene's germline CDR1 is KGHSH and CDR2 LQKENI. CDR3: CASSPIGSYGYTF.

By frequency, this clonotype registers medium-sized. The V and J genes are TRBV15 and TRBJ1-2. Germline CDR1 reads LNHNV; CDR2 reads YYDKDF (reference sequence). There are 16 residues in the CDR3. The CDR3 loop reads CATSRGGLTANYGYTF.

The chain is built from TRBV18 and TRBJ1-3; TCRdb's D call, TRBD1, is unchecked because there is no DNA. The CDR3 totals 16 residues. Germline CDR1 KGHSH, CDR2 LQKENI. The CDR3 is CASSPVAGESGNTIYF.

The chain joins TRBV11-2 to TRBJ1-6; TCRdb lists TRBD1, though no DNA is available to test this call. This CDR3 contains 14 residues. Germline V gene lookup returns CDR1 SGHAT and CDR2 FQNNGV. CDR3 region: CASGLTGAGSPLHF.

This clonotype shows up as medium-sized (0.01 to 0.1%) by frequency. The chain employs TRBV29-1 and TRBJ1-1; the TCRdb D gene call, TRBD1, has no DNA to confirm it. Germline lookup yields CDR1 SQVTM and CDR2 ANQGSEA. This CDR3 region has 13 residues. The CDR3 loop is CSALGGANTEAFF.

This sequence joins TRBV7-9 and TRBJ2-1; TCRdb reports TRBD2, a call that lacks DNA to check it against. The length of the CDR3 is 14 residues. Germline CDR1 reads SEHNR; CDR2 reads FQNEAQ (reference sequence). The CDR3 loop is CASSFGGPVNEQFF.

The V and J genes are TRBV9 and TRBJ1-2; the D call of TRBD1 rests on TCRdb alone, since no DNA is present to check it. Germline CDR1 SGDLS, CDR2 YYNGEE. This CDR3 contains 15 residues. The chain's CDR3 is CASSVGTLQGYGYTF.